This TCR beta chain was sequenced in a study of blood T cells in healthy people across ages. There are a few counts of this clonotype. V gave up 5 bases and J gave up 5 bases, with 15 bases separating them. CDR3 size: 15 residues. CDR1 is SGHTA, CDR2 FQGNSA, per germline. Through a sample-barcoded 5' primer and a J-beta primer mix, a second PCR was run for 7 to 11 cycles. TCRdb redid the calling of the 5' RACE reads with MiXCR, one entry per CDR3 protein. The sample consists of about 640,000 distinct CDR3 sequences, roughly 43% of them appearing once. Sequencing was done on a sample of blood. The chain carries TRBV7-2 and TRBJ2-2; D unclear. The source is an older man in good health. CDR3 protein: CASSTLARQTGELFF. CDR3 coding DNA: TGTGCCAGCAGCACCTTGGCGAGGCAAACCGGGGAGCTGTTTTTT.